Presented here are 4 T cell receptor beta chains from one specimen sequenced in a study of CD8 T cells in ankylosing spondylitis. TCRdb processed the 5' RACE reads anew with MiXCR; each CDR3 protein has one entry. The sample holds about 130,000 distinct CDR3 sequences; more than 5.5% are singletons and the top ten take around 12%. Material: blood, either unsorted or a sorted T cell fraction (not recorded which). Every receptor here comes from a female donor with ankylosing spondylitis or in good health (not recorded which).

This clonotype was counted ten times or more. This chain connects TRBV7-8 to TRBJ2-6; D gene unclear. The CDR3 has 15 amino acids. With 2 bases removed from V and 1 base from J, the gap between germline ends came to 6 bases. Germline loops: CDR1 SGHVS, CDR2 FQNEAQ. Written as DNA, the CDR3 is TGTGCCAGCAGCTTAACCGTATCTGGGGCCAACGTCCTGACTTTC. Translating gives CASSLTVSGANVLTF.

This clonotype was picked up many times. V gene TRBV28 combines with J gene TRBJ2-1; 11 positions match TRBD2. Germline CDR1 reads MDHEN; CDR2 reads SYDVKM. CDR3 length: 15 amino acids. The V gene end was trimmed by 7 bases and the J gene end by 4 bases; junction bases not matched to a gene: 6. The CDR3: CASIPSGGIYNEQFF. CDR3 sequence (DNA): TGTGCCAGCATCCCTAGCGGGGGGATTTACAATGAGCAGTTCTTC.

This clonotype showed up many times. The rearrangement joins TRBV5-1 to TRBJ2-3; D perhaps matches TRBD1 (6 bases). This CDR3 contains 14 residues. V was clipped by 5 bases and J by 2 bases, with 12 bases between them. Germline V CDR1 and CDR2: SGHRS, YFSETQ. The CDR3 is CASRRTAFTDTQYF. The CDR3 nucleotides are TGCGCCAGCAGACGGACAGCCTTCACAGATACGCAGTATTTT.

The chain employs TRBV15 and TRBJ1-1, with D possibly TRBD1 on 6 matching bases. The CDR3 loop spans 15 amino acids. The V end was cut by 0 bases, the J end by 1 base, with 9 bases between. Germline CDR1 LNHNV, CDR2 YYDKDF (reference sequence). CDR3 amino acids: CATSRDGGANTEAFF. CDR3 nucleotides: TGTGCCACCAGCAGAGATGGGGGCGCGAACACTGAAGCTTTCTTT.